This T cell receptor beta chain appears in the sequencing data of a study of post-analysis software for immune sequencing data. Study-level findings and limits: Five or six TRBV segments, TRBV5-6, TRBV5-1 and TRBV20-1 among them, were found more frequent in patients than controls.

The TCR beta cDNA libraries carried unique molecular identifiers. Via MiXCR, TCRdb re-called the PCR reads, giving one row per CDR3 protein. The data hold 400,000 to 500,000 distinct CDR3 sequences, with less than 40% observed a single time. The sample holds a few counts of this clonotype. Its antigen is undetermined. Germline V gives CDR1 DFQATT, CDR2 SNEGSKA (reference sequence). The CDR3 is made up of 13 amino acids. The chain has TRBV20-1 and TRBJ2-1, with 16 nucleotides matching TRBD2. What was sequenced was blood. The sequence was obtained from a girl aged 2 to 9 with multiple sclerosis. The CDR3 loop is CRGLAGGSDEQFF. DNA for the CDR3: TGCAGGGGACTAGCGGGGGGGAGTGATGAGCAGTTCTTC.